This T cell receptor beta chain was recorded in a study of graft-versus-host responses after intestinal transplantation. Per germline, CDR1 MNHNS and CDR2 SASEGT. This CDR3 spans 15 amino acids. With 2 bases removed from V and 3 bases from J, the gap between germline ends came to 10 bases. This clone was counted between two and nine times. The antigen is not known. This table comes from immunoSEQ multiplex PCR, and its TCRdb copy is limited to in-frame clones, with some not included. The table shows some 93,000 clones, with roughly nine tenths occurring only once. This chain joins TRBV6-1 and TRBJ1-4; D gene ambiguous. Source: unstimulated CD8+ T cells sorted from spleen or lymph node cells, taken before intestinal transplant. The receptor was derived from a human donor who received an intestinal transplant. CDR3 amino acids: CASSELRGANEKLFF. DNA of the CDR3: TGTGCCAGCAGTGAACTGCGGGGTGCTAATGAAAAACTGTTTTTT.